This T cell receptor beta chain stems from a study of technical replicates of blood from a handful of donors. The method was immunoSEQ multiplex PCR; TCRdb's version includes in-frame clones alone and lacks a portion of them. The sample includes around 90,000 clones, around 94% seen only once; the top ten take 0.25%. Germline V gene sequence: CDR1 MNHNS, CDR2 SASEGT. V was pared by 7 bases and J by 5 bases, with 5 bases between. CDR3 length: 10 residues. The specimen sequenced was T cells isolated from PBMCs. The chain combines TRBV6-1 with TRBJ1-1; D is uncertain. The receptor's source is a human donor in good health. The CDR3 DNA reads TGTGCCAGCACAAATACTGAAGCTTTCTTT. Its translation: CASTNTEAFF.